The 21 T cell receptor beta chains presented below share a single source sample, sequenced in a study of blood T cell repertoires in COVID-19. Measured with immunoSEQ multiplex PCR; TCRdb has only the in-frame clones, and not every one. The sample shows about 200,000 clones, about 85% of them seen only once. Material for sequencing was peripheral blood. The receptors originated from a man between 60 and 75 years old with COVID-19, enrolled during active disease.

V usage is TRBV2 and J usage is TRBJ2-7; tentative D call: TRBD1 (5 bases). The germline CDR1 and CDR2 sequences are SNHLY and FYNNEI. V lost 7 bases to trimming and J lost 2 bases, with 12 bases between them. The CDR3 length is 13 residues. The CDR3 bases are TGTGCCAGCATTAAGACAGTTCCCTACGAGCAGTACTTC. It codes for CASIKTVPYEQYF.

This chain uses TRBV21-1 with TRBJ2-7; the listed D gene, TRBD1, was not tested against the DNA. TRBV21-1 is designated a pseudogene. The CDR3 sequence is 17 residues long. The CDR3 sequence: CASSKGQGAFSLYEQYF. The CDR3, as DNA: TGTGCCAGCAGCAAGGGACAGGGGGCATTCTCTCTCTACGAGCAGTACTTC.

This chain links TRBV24-1 with TRBJ2-3, with 11 bases identical to TRBD1. The V segment lost 4 bases and the J segment 5 bases; nucleotides outside the gene matches: 4. This CDR3 region has 15 residues. Germline CDR1 is KGHDR and CDR2 is SFDVKD. The CDR3 DNA sequence: TGTGCCACCAGTGACCGGGGACAGGGGGAAGATACGCAGTATTTT. It codes for CATSDRGQGEDTQYF.

The chain uses TRBV6-1 and TRBJ1-1; no firm D call. Germline values: CDR1 MNHNS, CDR2 SASEGT. V lost 2 bases and J lost 1, with 2 bases in between. The CDR3 length is 12 residues. CDR3 sequence: CASSERNTEAFF. CDR3 DNA: TGTGCCAGCAGTGAACGGAACACTGAAGCTTTCTTT.

This chain uses TRBV7-9 with TRBJ2-5; D not resolved. V was pared by 5 bases and J by 2 bases, with 9 bases between. The CDR3 runs 13 residues. Germline values: CDR1 SEHNR, CDR2 FQNEAQ (reference sequence). This chain's CDR3 is CASSPPRQETQYF. In nucleotides, the CDR3 is TGTGCCAGCAGCCCACCCCGGCAAGAGACCCAGTACTTC.

The genes are TRBV5-4 and TRBJ2-5, with TRBD2 matching 7 bases. The CDR3 is made up of 15 amino acids. V lost 6 bases to trimming and J lost 5 bases; unmatched junction nucleotides: 13. The V gene's germline CDR1 is SGHNT and CDR2 YYREEE (reference sequence). CDR3 coding DNA: TGTGCCAGCACCACGACTAATAGCGGGCGGGAGACCCAGTACTTC. Protein sequence: CASTTTNSGRETQYF.

The rearrangement joins TRBV19 to TRBJ1-6, with 10 positions matching TRBD1. V lost 5 bases to trimming and J lost 5 bases; unmatched junction nucleotides: 0. Germline V gives CDR1 LNHDA, CDR2 SQIVND (reference sequence). The CDR3 consists of 14 residues. The CDR3 region is CASSGQGDNSPLHF. The CDR3 bases are TGTGCCAGTAGTGGACAGGGGGATAATTCACCCCTCCACTTT.

The V and J genes are TRBV30 and TRBJ2-7, with TRBD1 matching over 7 bases. The germline V gene encodes CDR1 GTSNPN and CDR2 SVGIG (reference sequence). V dropped 0 bases and J dropped 1; count of bases not matched to a gene: 3. This CDR3 has 14 residues. The CDR3 DNA sequence: TGTGCCTGGAGTGTAGGCAGGGGGTCCTACGAGCAGTACTTC. Its translation is CAWSVGRGSYEQYF. The full variable domain, completed using reference TRBV30 and TRBJ2-7, is SQTIHQWPATLVQPVGSPLSLECTVEGTSNPNLYWYRQAAGRGLQLLFYSVGIGQISSEVPQNLSASRPQDRQFILSSKKLLLSDSGFYLCAWSVGRGSYEQYFGPGTRLTVT.

The chain links TRBV30 to TRBJ1-5; D is unclear. Germline CDR1 and CDR2: GTSNPN and SVGIG (reference sequence). This CDR3 has 14 amino acids. Trimming removed 3 bases at V and 2 bases at J, with 11 bases between. CDR3 sequence (DNA): TGTGCCTGGAGGGGCCGGGGTGGCAATCAGCCCCAGCATTTT. It yields the protein CAWRGRGGNQPQHF.

The V call is TRBV11-2, the J call TRBJ1-6, with TRBD1 matching 7 bases. The junction had 8 bases not matched to a gene; V was cut back by 5 bases and J by 10 bases. Per the germline V gene, CDR1 is SGHAT and CDR2 is FQNNGV. The CDR3 spans 14 residues. DNA for the CDR3: TGTGCCAGCAGCGTTAGGACAGGCCCATCACCCCTCCACTTT. The encoded protein is CASSVRTGPSPLHF.

V gene TRBV18 combines with J gene TRBJ2-5; TRBD2 matches 7 bases. Germline CDR1 KGHSH, CDR2 LQKENI. This CDR3 comprises 15 residues. J was trimmed by 5 bases and V by 6 bases; bases with no gene match: 12. The CDR3 nucleotides are TGTGCCAGCTCCCTGGGGGGGGAGCCATCGGAGACCCAGTACTTC. The encoded protein is CASSLGGEPSETQYF. The full variable domain, in which reference TRBV18 and TRBJ2-5 provide the parts outside the CDR3, is NAGVMQNPRHLVRRRGQEARLRCSPMKGHSHVYWYRQLPEEGLKFMVYLQKENIIDESGMPKERFSAEFPKEGPSILRIQQVVRGDSAAYFCASSLGGEPSETQYFGPGTRLLVL.

In nucleotides, the CDR3 is TGTGCCATCTCTAGCGCCTCCTACGAGCAGTACTTC. Protein: CAISSASYEQYF. V gene TRBV10-3 combines with J gene TRBJ2-7, with TRBD2 as a possible D gene (6 bases). The CDR3 has 12 residues. Germline V gene data show CDR1 as ENHRY and CDR2 as SYGVKD. Trimming removed 8 bases from V and 0 bases from J, with 8 bases in between.

V usage is TRBV5-1 and J usage is TRBJ1-6; 7 bases are shared with TRBD1. Germline V lookup: CDR1 SGHRS, CDR2 YFSETQ. The CDR3 length is 16 residues. The V and J ends lost 0 bases and 8 bases, in that order; junction bases with no gene match: 8. Here the CDR3 reads CASSLESGGMDSPLHF. Written as DNA, the CDR3 is TGCGCCAGCAGCTTGGAGTCAGGGGGTATGGATTCACCCCTCCACTTT.

The V and J genes are TRBV5-1 and TRBJ2-1; no reliable D call. Germline V gives CDR1 SGHRS, CDR2 YFSETQ. With 3 bases removed from V and 5 bases from J, the gap between germline ends came to 12 bases. The CDR3 loop spans 14 amino acids. CDR3 DNA sequence: TGCGCCAGCAGCTGGAGAGGCGGAGACAATGAGCAGTTCTTC. Translating it yields CASSWRGGDNEQFF.

The chain employs TRBV11-3 and TRBJ2-3, with a weak D call TRBD2 (6 bases). V lost 1 base, J lost 1 base, and 9 bases lay in between. Germline V gene data show CDR1 as SGHNT and CDR2 as YENEEA. The CDR3 runs to 15 residues. Written as DNA, the CDR3 is TGTGCCAGCAGCTTAGCTGGCGGGGGCACAGATACGCAGTATTTT. It specifies CASSLAGGGTDTQYF.

The CDR3 nucleotides are TGTGCCAGCAGCTGGGGAGGGTATAGCTATGGCTACACCTTC. Translating it yields CASSWGGYSYGYTF. The V call is TRBV7-2, the J call TRBJ1-2, with D uncertain. Trimming removed 4 bases from V and 4 bases from J, with 13 bases in between. The CDR3 is 14 amino acids. Germline V gene data show CDR1 as SGHTA and CDR2 as FQGNSA.

The V call is TRBV24-1, the J call TRBJ1-2; 7 bases fit TRBD1. Losses at the gene ends were 12 bases for V and 5 bases for J; bases not matched to a gene: 8. The CDR3 extends over 12 amino acids. Germline loops: CDR1 KGHDR, CDR2 SFDVKD. The CDR3 reads CAAQGDSYGYTF. CDR3 in DNA: TGTGCCGCTCAGGGGGACTCATATGGCTACACCTTC.

CDR3 bases: TGTGCCACCAGCAGAGATCGTCGCTCTGGAAACACCATATATTTT. It yields the protein CATSRDRRSGNTIYF. The chain uses TRBV15 and TRBJ1-3; D gene ambiguous. Trimming cost V 0 bases and J 0 bases, with 6 bases left between them. Germline V gives CDR1 LNHNV, CDR2 YYDKDF (reference sequence). This CDR3 comprises 15 residues. The full variable domain, rest sourced from reference TRBV15 and TRBJ1-3, is DAMVIQNPRYQVTQFGKPVTLSCSQTLNHNVMYWYQQKSSQAPKLLFHYYDKDFNNEADTPDNFQSRRPNTSFCFLDIRSPGLGDTAMYLCATSRDRRSGNTIYFGEGSWLTVV.

The V call is TRBV19, the J call TRBJ2-7; 9 bases fit TRBD1. From germline, CDR1 is LNHDA and CDR2 SQIVND (reference sequence). The CDR3 runs to 14 residues. The V gene end was trimmed by 4 bases and the J gene end by 4 bases; junction bases not matched to a gene: 5. The CDR3 loop reads CASSRGTGLYEQYF. Written as DNA, the CDR3 is TGTGCCAGTAGTAGGGGGACAGGGTTATACGAGCAGTACTTC.

This sequence joins TRBV18 and TRBJ2-2; TRBD1 matches at 7 bases. The CDR3 is made up of 15 amino acids. V lost 3 bases, J lost 11 bases, and 12 bases stayed unmatched. The germline gives CDR1 KGHSH, CDR2 LQKENI. The CDR3 sequence is CASSPWGDRDAELFF. CDR3 nucleotide sequence: TGTGCCAGCTCACCGTGGGGTGACAGGGACGCTGAGCTGTTTTTT.

The chain uses TRBV6-5 and TRBJ1-2; D is unresolved. The CDR3 sequence is 12 residues long. Trimming removed 5 bases from V and 3 bases from J, with 7 bases in between. The germline V gene has CDR1 MNHEY and CDR2 SVGAGI. CDR3 nucleotides: TGTGCCAGCAGTCGGAGGGACTATGGCTACACCTTC. It is translated as CASSRRDYGYTF.